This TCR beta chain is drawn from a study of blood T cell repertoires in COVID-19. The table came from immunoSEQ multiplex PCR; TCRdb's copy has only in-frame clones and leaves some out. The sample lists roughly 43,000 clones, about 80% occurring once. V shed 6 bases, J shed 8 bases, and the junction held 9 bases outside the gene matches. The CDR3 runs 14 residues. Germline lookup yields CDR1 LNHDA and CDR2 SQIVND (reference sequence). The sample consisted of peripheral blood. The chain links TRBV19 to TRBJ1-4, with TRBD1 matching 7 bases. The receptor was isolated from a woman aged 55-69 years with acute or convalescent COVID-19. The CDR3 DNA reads TGTGCCAGTAGCACGACAGGGATGAGCGAAAAACTGTTTTTT. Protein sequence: CASSTTGMSEKLFF.